One and the same sample provided the 28 T cell receptor beta chains below, sequenced in a study of OX40 agonist ivuxolimab in advanced cancers. Libraries were prepared by immunoSEQ multiplex PCR; TCRdb keeps only in-frame clonotypes and omits some of them. The table has about 61,000 clones, around 83% seen once. Sample: CD4+ or CD8+ T cells sorted from blood, taken in a trial of the OX40 agonist ivuxolimab. The receptors shown here come from an adult with an advanced solid tumor such as melanoma, head and neck, liver or kidney cancer.

The chain uses TRBV18 and TRBJ1-1; the D is unclear. Germline loops: CDR1 KGHSH, CDR2 LQKENI. This CDR3 contains 13 residues. The V end lost 0 bases, the J end lost 7 bases, and 9 bases lay between the germline ends. The CDR3 here is CASSPPHGDEAFF. CDR3 DNA: TGTGCCAGCTCACCACCTCACGGGGATGAAGCTTTCTTT.

The genes are TRBV28 and TRBJ2-3; 10 bases line up with TRBD2. The germline V gene encodes CDR1 MDHEN and CDR2 SYDVKM. The V and J ends lost 6 bases and 5 bases, in that order; junction bases with no gene match: 8. The CDR3 runs to 15 residues. The CDR3 nucleotides read TGTGCCAGCAGCAGCGGGGGGGCCGGAATAGATACGCAGTATTTT. Translation: CASSSGGAGIDTQYF.

The V gene is TRBV7-9, the J gene TRBJ2-3; perhaps TRBD1 as D (5 bases). V lost 5 bases to trimming and J lost 4 bases, with 10 bases between them. Germline V gene sequence: CDR1 SEHNR, CDR2 FQNEAQ (reference sequence). The CDR3 spans 13 residues. Written as DNA, the CDR3 is TGTGCCAGCAGCCAGGCAGGGCCAGATACGCAGTATTTT. Translation gives CASSQAGPDTQYF.

The chain links TRBV6-1 to TRBJ1-6; 10 positions match TRBD1. In germline, CDR1 is MNHNS, CDR2 SASEGT. This CDR3 has 15 amino acids. V dropped 6 bases and J dropped 5; count of bases not matched to a gene: 4. In DNA form, the CDR3 reads TGTGCCAGCAGGCAGACAGGGGGCGATAATTCACCCCTCCACTTT. This codes for CASRQTGGDNSPLHF.

The genes are TRBV11-3 and TRBJ2-3; 14 bases map to TRBD2. Trimming cost V 5 bases and J 3 bases; bases outside gene matches: 4. Germline loops: CDR1 SGHNT, CDR2 YENEEA. The CDR3 length is 16 residues. CDR3 bases: TGTGCCAGCAGCCCGGGACTAGCGGGGGAGACAGATACGCAGTATTTT. Protein: CASSPGLAGETDTQYF.

This chain joins TRBV7-8 and TRBJ2-7; a weak D match, TRBD1 (5 bases). CDR3 length: 14 residues. The germline gives CDR1 SGHVS, CDR2 FQNEAQ. The ends were cut back, 3 bases at V and 2 bases at J, with 11 bases in the middle. CDR3 loop: CASSLSQGPYEQYF. The CDR3, as DNA: TGTGCCAGCAGCTTGTCTCAGGGTCCCTACGAGCAGTACTTC.

This rearrangement joins TRBV9 to TRBJ2-1; D might be TRBD1 or TRBD2, each matching 6 bases. Between the trimmed V and J ends, which lost 2 bases and 2 bases, there was a span of 14 bases. The CDR3 sequence is 16 residues long. Germline CDR1 SGDLS, CDR2 YYNGEE. CDR3: CASSVGGGVTYNEQFF. The DNA for the CDR3 is TGTGCCAGCAGCGTTGGGGGCGGGGTAACCTACAATGAGCAGTTCTTC. The full variable domain, rest sourced from reference TRBV9 and TRBJ2-1, is DSGVTQTPKHLITATGQRVTLRCSPRSGDLSVYWYQQSLDQGLQFLIQYYNGEERAKGNILERFSAQQFPDLHSELNLSSLELGDSALYFCASSVGGGVTYNEQFFGPGTRLTVL.

J is TRBJ1-2 and V is TRBV19; D gene ambiguous. The CDR3 sequence is 13 residues long. V was clipped by 7 bases and J by 5 bases, with 14 bases between them. CDR1 and CDR2 from the germline V gene are LNHDA and SQIVND (reference sequence). The CDR3 DNA reads TGTGCCAGTACCGATGAGCGGGGATATGGCTACACCTTC. Translating it yields CASTDERGYGYTF.

V usage is TRBV6-4 and J usage is TRBJ2-3; weak D call: TRBD1 (5 bases). The CDR3 is 13 residues long. V was shortened by 4 bases and J by 5 bases, with 10 bases between the two germline ends. Germline V gives CDR1 MRHNA, CDR2 SNTAGT. The CDR3 here is CASSVRTKDTQYF. CDR3 DNA: TGTGCCAGCAGTGTACGGACAAAAGATACGCAGTATTTT.

The V call is TRBV10-3, the J call TRBJ2-3, with no clear D. The CDR3 has 12 amino acids. The germline V gene has CDR1 ENHRY and CDR2 SYGVKD. The V and J ends lost 5 bases and 5 bases respectively, with 8 bases between them. As DNA, the CDR3 is TGTGCCATCAGTTCCGAACGAGATACGCAGTATTTT. This translates into CAISSERDTQYF.

The V gene is TRBV7-2, the J gene TRBJ2-5; possibly TRBD1 for D (5 bases). The CDR3 is 14 residues long. V gave up 2 bases and J gave up 5 bases, with 12 bases separating them. Germline CDR1 SGHTA, CDR2 FQGNSA. CDR3 protein: CASSLSPGRETQYF. The CDR3 nucleotides are TGTGCCAGCAGCTTATCCCCAGGGCGGGAGACCCAGTACTTC.

This chain's CDR3 is CASSLSAGPAYEQYF. CDR3 sequence (DNA): TGTGCCAGCAGTTTATCGGCAGGTCCGGCCTACGAGCAGTACTTC. The rearrangement joins TRBV27 to TRBJ2-5, with D hard to call. The last part of the DNA fits TRBJ2-7 better; the J call may be wrong. The CDR3 runs to 15 residues. Germline CDR1 and CDR2: MNHEY and SMNVEV (reference sequence).

The chain uses TRBV7-2 and TRBJ1-4; D is undetermined. The germline V and J ends were trimmed by 5 bases and 4 bases, with 8 bases remaining between them. Germline V CDR1 and CDR2: SGHTA, FQGNSA. This CDR3 is 13 amino acids long. The CDR3 loop reads CASSPGSNEKLFF. CDR3 sequence (DNA): TGTGCCAGCAGCCCCGGTAGTAATGAAAAACTGTTTTTT.

The V and J genes are TRBV5-1 and TRBJ1-3; D remains unclear. This CDR3 is 15 amino acids long. Per the germline V gene, CDR1 is SGHRS and CDR2 is YFSETQ. V was cut by 1 base and J by 4 bases, with 12 bases left in between. As DNA, the CDR3 is TGCGCCAGCAGCTTGCATACAGAACAGGGAAACACCATATATTTT. Protein product: CASSLHTEQGNTIYF.

The chain is built from TRBV28 and TRBJ1-5, with D hard to call. The CDR3 is 12 amino acids. With 7 bases removed from V and 8 bases from J, the gap between germline ends came to 12 bases. Per the germline V gene, CDR1 is MDHEN and CDR2 is SYDVKM. CDR3 coding DNA: TGTGCCAGCACGTCGGCACAGAAGCCCCAGCATTTT. Translated, it gives CASTSAQKPQHF.

This chain joins TRBV2 and TRBJ2-1; D perhaps matches TRBD1 (6 bases). This CDR3 is built from 12 residues. Between the trimmed V and J ends, which lost 5 bases and 12 bases, there was a span of 14 bases. Germline values: CDR1 SNHLY, CDR2 FYNNEI. The CDR3, as DNA: TGTGCCAGCAGTTTACAGGGTTGGGTGCAGTTCTTC. This translates into CASSLQGWVQFF.

The V call is TRBV7-8, the J call TRBJ1-4; a weak D match, TRBD1 (5 bases). This CDR3 comprises 11 residues. V gave up 7 bases and J gave up 8 bases, with 8 bases separating them. Looked up from germline, CDR1 is SGHVS and CDR2 is FQNEAQ. The CDR3 is CASTKGEKLFF. The CDR3 DNA is TGTGCCAGCACAAAGGGGGAAAAACTGTTTTTT. Using reference TRBV7-8 and TRBJ1-4 for the parts outside the CDR3, the full variable domain is GAGVSQSPRYKVAKRGQDVALRCDPISGHVSLFWYQQALGQGPEFLTYFQNEAQLDKSGLPSDRFFAERPEGSVSTLKIQRTQQEDSAVYLCASTKGEKLFFGSGTQLSVL.

CDR3 sequence: CASSLPGTRELFF. The CDR3 DNA reads as TGCGCCAGCAGCTTGCCCGGGACCCGGGAGCTGTTTTTT. The chain uses TRBV5-1 and TRBJ2-2; D might be TRBD1 or TRBD2, each matching 5 bases. The CDR3 length is 13 residues. V shed 1 base and J shed 9 bases, with 10 bases lying between them. CDR1 is SGHRS and CDR2 is YFSETQ in the germline V gene.

In regard to this clone: Its ends do not fully match the called genes, so a read error is possible. V is TRBV7-9 and J is TRBJ1-1; a weak D match, TRBD1 (6 bases). The CDR3 spans 14 residues. Germline CDR1 is SEHNR and CDR2 is FQNEAQ (reference sequence). The chain's CDR3 is CASSLEVGDTEAFF. The CDR3 bases are TGTGCCAGCAGCTTAGAGGTGGGGGACACGGAAGCTTTCTTT. Drawing the rest from reference TRBV7-9 and TRBJ1-1, the complete variable domain is DTGVSQNPRHKITKRGQNVTFRCDPISEHNRLYWYRQTLGQGPEFLTYFQNEAQLEKSRLLSDRFSAERPKGSFSTLEIQRTEQGDSAMYLCASSLEVGDTEAFFGQGTRLTVV.

The genes are TRBV13 and TRBJ2-5; D is perhaps TRBD1 (6 bases). Germline V gives CDR1 PRHDT, CDR2 FYEKMQ (reference sequence). Trimming shortened V by 5 bases and J by 5 bases, and 15 bases separated the two germline ends. The length of the CDR3 is 14 residues. In DNA, the CDR3 is TGTGCCAGCAGCACCACAGGGTCAACGGAGACCCAGTACTTC. As protein: CASSTTGSTETQYF. Complete variable domain (other parts from reference TRBV13 and TRBJ2-5): AAGVIQSPRHLIKEKRETATLKCYPIPRHDTVYWYQQGPGQDPQFLISFYEKMQSDKGSIPDRFSAQQFSDYHSELNMSSLELGDSALYFCASSTTGSTETQYFGPGTRLLVL.

J is TRBJ2-5 and V is TRBV7-8, with D uncertain. This CDR3 comprises 14 residues. Germline V gives CDR1 SGHVS, CDR2 FQNEAQ. The V and J ends lost 5 bases and 1 base respectively, with 11 bases between them. The CDR3 DNA sequence: TGTGCCAGCAGCATTACACGGACCCAAGAGACCCAGTACTTC. This codes for CASSITRTQETQYF.

The chain has TRBV12-5 and TRBJ2-1; D is perhaps TRBD2 (7 bases). Germline V lookup: CDR1 LGHNT, CDR2 FRNRAP. Trimming took 7 bases from V and 4 from J, leaving 17 bases between them. The CDR3 contains 15 residues. The CDR3 DNA reads as TGTGCTAGTGATACTTCACGGGGGGCATACAATGAGCAGTTCTTC. Protein: CASDTSRGAYNEQFF. The full variable domain, in which reference TRBV12-5 and TRBJ2-1 provide the parts outside the CDR3, is DARVTQTPRHKVTEMGQEVTMRCQPILGHNTVFWYRQTMMQGLELLAYFRNRAPLDDSGMPKDRFSAEMPDATLATLKIQPSEPRDSAVYFCASDTSRGAYNEQFFGPGTRLTVL.

This rearrangement joins TRBV18 to TRBJ1-6; TRBD1 might be the D (5 bases). The CDR3 runs to 14 residues. Trimming shortened V by 2 bases and J by 10 bases, and 12 bases separated the two germline ends. Per germline, CDR1 KGHSH and CDR2 LQKENI. This chain's CDR3 is CASSPTQGDSPLHF. The CDR3 nucleotides are TGTGCCAGCTCACCAACTCAGGGTGACTCACCCCTCCACTTT.

The V call is TRBV19, the J call TRBJ2-7; 7 nucleotides agree with TRBD1. The CDR3 is 13 residues long. The V and J ends lost 6 bases and 6 bases, in that order; junction bases with no gene match: 8. CDR1 LNHDA and CDR2 SQIVND come from the germline V gene (reference sequence). CDR3 sequence: CASSPTGLGEQYF. The CDR3 DNA is TGTGCCAGTAGCCCGACAGGGCTAGGCGAGCAGTACTTC.

The chain couples TRBV18 to TRBJ1-1, with TRBD1 identical over 9 bases. Germline CDR1 KGHSH, CDR2 LQKENI. After removal of 4 bases from V and 0 bases from J, the junction contained 6 bases not matched to a gene. This CDR3 is built from 16 residues. The CDR3 region has the DNA TGTGCCAGCTCACTTGCCGGGACAGGGTTGAACACTGAAGCTTTCTTT. Encoded protein: CASSLAGTGLNTEAFF.

The chain combines TRBV27 with TRBJ1-2, with a possible D match to TRBD1 (5 bases). The germline V and J ends were trimmed by 2 bases and 4 bases, with 11 bases remaining between them. Germline V gene data show CDR1 as MNHEY and CDR2 as SMNVEV (reference sequence). The CDR3 covers 14 residues. The CDR3 DNA reads TGTGCCAGCAGTTTAAAGGAGGGACCCTATGGCTACACCTTC. Protein product: CASSLKEGPYGYTF.

This chain uses TRBV10-3 with TRBJ2-2; possibly TRBD1 or TRBD2 for D (5 bases each). This CDR3 region has 13 residues. CDR1 and CDR2 from the germline V gene are ENHRY and SYGVKD. Here the CDR3 DNA reads TGTGCTGCGAAGGGAGAGGGGTCCGGGGAGCTGTTTTTT. Its protein product is CAAKGEGSGELFF.

This chain connects TRBV7-8 to TRBJ2-4; TRBD2 agrees at 14 bases. V lost 5 bases and J lost 1; bases outside the gene matches: 13. The CDR3 has 20 amino acids. Germline V CDR1 and CDR2: SGHVS, FQNEAQ. This chain's CDR3 is CASSPYRLAGGPGAKNIQYF. The CDR3 region has the DNA TGTGCCAGCAGCCCCTACCGACTAGCGGGGGGGCCTGGGGCCAAAAACATTCAGTACTTC.